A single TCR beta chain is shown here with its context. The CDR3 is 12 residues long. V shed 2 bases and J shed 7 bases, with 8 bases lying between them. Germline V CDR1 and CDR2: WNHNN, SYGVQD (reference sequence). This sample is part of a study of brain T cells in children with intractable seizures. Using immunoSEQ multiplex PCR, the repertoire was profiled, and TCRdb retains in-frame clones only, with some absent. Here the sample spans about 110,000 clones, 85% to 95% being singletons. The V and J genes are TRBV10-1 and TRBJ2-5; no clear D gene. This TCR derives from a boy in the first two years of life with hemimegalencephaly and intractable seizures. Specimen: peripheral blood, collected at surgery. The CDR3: CASSEVSGTQYF. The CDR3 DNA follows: TGCGCCAGCAGTGAGGTGTCGGGGACCCAGTACTTC.